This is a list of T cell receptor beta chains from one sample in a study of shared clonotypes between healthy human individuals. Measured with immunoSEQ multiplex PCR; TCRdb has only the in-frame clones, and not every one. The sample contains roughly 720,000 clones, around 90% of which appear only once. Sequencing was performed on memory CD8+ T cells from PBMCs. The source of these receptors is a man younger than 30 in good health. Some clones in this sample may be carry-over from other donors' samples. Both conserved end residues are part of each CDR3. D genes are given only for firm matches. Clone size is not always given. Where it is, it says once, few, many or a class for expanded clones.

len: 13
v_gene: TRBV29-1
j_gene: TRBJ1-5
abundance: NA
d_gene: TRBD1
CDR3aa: CSVRTGERQPQHF
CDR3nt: TGCAGCGTTAGGACAGGGGAGAGACAGCCCCAGCATTTT

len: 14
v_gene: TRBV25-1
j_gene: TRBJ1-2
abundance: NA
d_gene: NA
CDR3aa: CASSESLGWYGYTF
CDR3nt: TGTGCCAGCAGTGAATCTTTGGGTTGGTATGGCTACACCTTC

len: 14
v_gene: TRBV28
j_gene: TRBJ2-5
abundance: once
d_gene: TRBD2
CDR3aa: CASSLLWGGETQYF
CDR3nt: TGTGCCAGCAGTTTATTATGGGGGGGGGAGACCCAGTACTTC

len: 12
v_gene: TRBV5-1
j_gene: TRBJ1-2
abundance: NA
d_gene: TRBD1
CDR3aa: CASSKTGEGYTF
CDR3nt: TGCGCCAGCAGCAAAACAGGGGAGGGCTACACCTTC

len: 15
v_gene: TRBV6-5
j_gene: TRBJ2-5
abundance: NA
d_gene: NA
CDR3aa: CATHSGHLYQETQYF
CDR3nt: TGTGCCACACATTCCGGGCACCTGTACCAAGAGACCCAGTACTTC

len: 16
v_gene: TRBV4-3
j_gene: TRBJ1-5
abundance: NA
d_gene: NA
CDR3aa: CASSPSRQDSNQPQHF
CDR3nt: TGCGCCAGCAGCCCGAGTAGGCAGGATAGCAATCAGCCCCAGCATTTT

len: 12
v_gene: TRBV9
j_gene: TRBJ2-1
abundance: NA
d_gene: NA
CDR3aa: CASSTRGYEQFF
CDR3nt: TGTGCCAGCAGCACCCGCGGCTATGAGCAGTTCTTC

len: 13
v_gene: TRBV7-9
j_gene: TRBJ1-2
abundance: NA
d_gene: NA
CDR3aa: CASSSQGDYGYTF
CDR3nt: TGTGCCAGCAGTTCTCAGGGCGACTATGGCTACACCTTC

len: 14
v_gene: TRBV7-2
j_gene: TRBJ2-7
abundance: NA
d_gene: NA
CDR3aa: CASSLRQAPYEQYF
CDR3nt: TGTGCCAGCAGCCTTAGACAGGCCCCCTACGAGCAGTACTTC

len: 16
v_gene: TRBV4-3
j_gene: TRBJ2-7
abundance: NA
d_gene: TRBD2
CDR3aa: CASSQEVMRERYEQYF
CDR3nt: TGCGCCAGCAGCCAAGAGGTAATGCGGGAGCGCTACGAGCAGTACTTC

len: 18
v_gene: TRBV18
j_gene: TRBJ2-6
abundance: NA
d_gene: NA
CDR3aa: CASSPSRGTNSGANVLTF
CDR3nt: TGTGCCAGCTCACCATCCAGGGGCACCAACTCTGGGGCCAACGTCCTGACTTTC

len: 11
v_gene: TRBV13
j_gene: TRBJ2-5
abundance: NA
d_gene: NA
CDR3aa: CASSSKETQYF
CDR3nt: TGTGCCAGCAGTTCCAAAGAGACCCAGTACTTC

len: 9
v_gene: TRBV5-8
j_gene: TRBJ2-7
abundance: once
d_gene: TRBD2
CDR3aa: CASTFGGDF
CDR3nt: TGTGCCAGCACATTCGGGGGGGATTTC

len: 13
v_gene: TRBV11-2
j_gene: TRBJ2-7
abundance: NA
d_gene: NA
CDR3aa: CASSLDGGYEQYF
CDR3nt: TGTGCCAGCAGCCTGGACGGTGGCTACGAGCAGTACTTC

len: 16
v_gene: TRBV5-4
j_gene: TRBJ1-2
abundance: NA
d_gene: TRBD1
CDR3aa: CASSFGQGAPLSGYTF
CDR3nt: TGTGCCAGCAGCTTCGGACAGGGGGCCCCCCTCTCTGGCTACACCTTC

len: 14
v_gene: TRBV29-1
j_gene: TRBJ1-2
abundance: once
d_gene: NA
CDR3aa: CSVFTGRGSYGYTF
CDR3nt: TGCAGCGTATTTACGGGGAGAGGCTCCTATGGCTACACCTTC

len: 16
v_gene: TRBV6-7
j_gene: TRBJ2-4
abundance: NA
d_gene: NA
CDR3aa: CASSYSCWVAKNIQYF
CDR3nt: TGTGCCAGCAGTTACTCGTGTTGGGTAGCCAAAAACATTCAGTACTTC

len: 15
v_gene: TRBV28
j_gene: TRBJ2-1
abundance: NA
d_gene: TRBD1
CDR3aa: CASLGRDRVYNEQFF
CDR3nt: TGTGCCAGCCTGGGACGGGACAGGGTCTACAATGAGCAGTTCTTC

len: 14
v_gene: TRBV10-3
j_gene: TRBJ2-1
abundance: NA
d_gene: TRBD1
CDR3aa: CATADRESYNEQFF
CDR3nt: TGTGCCACCGCGGACAGGGAGTCCTACAATGAGCAGTTCTTC

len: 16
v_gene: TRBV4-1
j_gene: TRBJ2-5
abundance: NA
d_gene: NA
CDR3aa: CASSQPYSGGGETQYF
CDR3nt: TGCGCCAGCAGCCAGCCCTATAGCGGTGGGGGGGAGACCCAGTACTTC

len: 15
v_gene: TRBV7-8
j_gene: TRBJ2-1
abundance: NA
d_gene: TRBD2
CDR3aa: CASSLAGGRSVEQFF
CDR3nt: TGTGCCAGCAGCTTAGCCGGCGGGAGATCCGTTGAGCAGTTCTTC

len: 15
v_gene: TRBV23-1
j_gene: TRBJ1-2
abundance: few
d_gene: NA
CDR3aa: CASTPQEVPFRGYTF
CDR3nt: TGCGCCAGCACCCCCCAAGAAGTTCCCTTTCGGGGCTACACCTTC

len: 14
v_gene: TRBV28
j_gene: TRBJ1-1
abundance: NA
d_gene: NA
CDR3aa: CASSPRPGAGEAFF
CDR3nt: TGTGCCAGCAGCCCCCGGCCAGGGGCGGGTGAAGCTTTCTTT

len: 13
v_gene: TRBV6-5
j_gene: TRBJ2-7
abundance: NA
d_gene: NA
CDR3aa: CASRAQGAYEQYF
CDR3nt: TGTGCCAGCAGGGCCCAGGGCGCCTACGAGCAGTACTTC

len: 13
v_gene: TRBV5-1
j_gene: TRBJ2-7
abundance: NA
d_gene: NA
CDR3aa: CASSAGNTYEQYF
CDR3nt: TGCGCCAGCAGCGCCGGGAATACCTACGAGCAGTACTTC

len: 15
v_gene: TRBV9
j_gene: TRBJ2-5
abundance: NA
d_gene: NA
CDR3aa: CASSVVDTSGMEQYF
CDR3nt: TGTGCCAGCAGCGTAGTAGACACGTCAGGGATGGAGCAGTACTTC

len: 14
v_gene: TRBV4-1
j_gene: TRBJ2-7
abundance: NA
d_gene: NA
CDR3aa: CASSQVSSVYEQYF
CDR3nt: TGCGCCAGCAGCCAAGTAAGTTCAGTCTACGAGCAGTACTTC

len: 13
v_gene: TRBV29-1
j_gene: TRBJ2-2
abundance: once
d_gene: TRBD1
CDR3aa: CSATGQGTGELFF
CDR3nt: TGCAGCGCCACGGGACAGGGCACCGGGGAGCTGTTTTTT

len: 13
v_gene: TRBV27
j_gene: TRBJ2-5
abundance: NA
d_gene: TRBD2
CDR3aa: CASRKAGEETQYF
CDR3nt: TGTGCCAGCAGAAAGGCGGGAGAAGAGACCCAGTACTTC

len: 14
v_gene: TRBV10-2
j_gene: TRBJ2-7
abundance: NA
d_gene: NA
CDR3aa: CASSEEGTVYEQYF
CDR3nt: TGCGCCAGCAGTGAGGAGGGGACGGTGTACGAGCAGTACTTC

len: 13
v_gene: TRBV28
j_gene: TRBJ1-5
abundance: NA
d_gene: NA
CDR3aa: CASTRQGRQPQHF
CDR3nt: TGTGCCAGCACCCGACAAGGGCGCCAGCCCCAGCATTTT

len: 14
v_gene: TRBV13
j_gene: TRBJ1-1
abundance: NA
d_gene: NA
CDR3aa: CASSPDLSDTEAFF
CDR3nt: TGTGCCAGCAGCCCGGACCTGAGTGACACTGAAGCTTTCTTT

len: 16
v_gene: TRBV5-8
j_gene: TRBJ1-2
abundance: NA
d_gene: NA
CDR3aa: CASSPDRDNLARGYTF
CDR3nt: TGTGCCAGCAGCCCGGACCGGGACAACCTAGCAAGGGGCTACACCTTC

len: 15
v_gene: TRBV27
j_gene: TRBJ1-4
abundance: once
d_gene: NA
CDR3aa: CASSPPGRTNEKLFF
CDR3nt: TGTGCCAGTTCCCCCCCGGGACGAACTAATGAAAAACTGTTTTTT

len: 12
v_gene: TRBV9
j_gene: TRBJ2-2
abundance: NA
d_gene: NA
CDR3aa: CASSVVLGELFF
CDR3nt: TGTGCCAGCAGCGTAGTTCTCGGGGAGCTGTTTTTT

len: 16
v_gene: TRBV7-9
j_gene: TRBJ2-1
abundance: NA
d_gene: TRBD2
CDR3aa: CASSLGLAGGLGEQFF
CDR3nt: TGTGCCAGCAGCTTAGGGTTAGCGGGAGGGCTAGGTGAGCAGTTCTTC

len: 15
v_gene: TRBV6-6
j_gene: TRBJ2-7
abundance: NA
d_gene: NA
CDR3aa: CASSYSGGSSYEQYF
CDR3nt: TGTGCCAGCAGTTACTCGGGGGGCAGTTCCTACGAGCAGTACTTC

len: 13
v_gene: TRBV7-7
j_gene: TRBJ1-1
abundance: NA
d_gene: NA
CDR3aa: CASSLETGTEAFF
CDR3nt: TGTGCCAGCAGCCTGGAGACAGGCACTGAAGCTTTCTTT

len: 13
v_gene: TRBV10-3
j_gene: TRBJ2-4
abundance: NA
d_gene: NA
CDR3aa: CAISPVGVNIQYF
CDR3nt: TGTGCCATCAGTCCGGTTGGGGTCAACATTCAGTACTTC

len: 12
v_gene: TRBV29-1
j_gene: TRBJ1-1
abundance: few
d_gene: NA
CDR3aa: CSAKDTNTEAFF
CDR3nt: TGCAGCGCTAAGGACACGAACACTGAAGCTTTCTTT

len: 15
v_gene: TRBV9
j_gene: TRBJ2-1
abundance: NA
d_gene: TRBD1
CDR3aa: CASSVAGQGYNEQFF
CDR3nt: TGTGCCAGCAGCGTAGCGGGACAGGGTTACAATGAGCAGTTCTTC

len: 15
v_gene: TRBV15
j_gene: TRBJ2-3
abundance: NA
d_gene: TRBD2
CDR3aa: CATSRGLASTDTQYF
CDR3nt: TGTGCCACCAGCAGGGGACTAGCGAGCACAGATACGCAGTATTTT

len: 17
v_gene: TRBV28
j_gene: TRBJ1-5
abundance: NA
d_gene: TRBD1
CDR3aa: CASILLGTGGSRQPQHF
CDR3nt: TGTGCCAGCATTCTACTCGGGACAGGCGGTTCCCGGCAGCCCCAGCATTTT

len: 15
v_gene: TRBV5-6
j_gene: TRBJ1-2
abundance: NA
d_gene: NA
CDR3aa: CASSLMPPGDGGYTF
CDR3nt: TGTGCCAGCAGCTTGATGCCCCCGGGGGATGGTGGCTACACCTTC

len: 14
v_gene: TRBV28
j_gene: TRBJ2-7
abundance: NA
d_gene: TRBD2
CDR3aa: CASSLSGSTYEQYF
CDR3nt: TGTGCCAGCAGTTTGAGCGGGAGCACCTACGAGCAGTACTTC

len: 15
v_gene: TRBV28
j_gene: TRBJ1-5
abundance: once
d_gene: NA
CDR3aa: CASSFERYSNQPQHF
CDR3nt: TGTGCCAGCAGTTTTGAAAGATATAGCAATCAGCCCCAGCATTTT

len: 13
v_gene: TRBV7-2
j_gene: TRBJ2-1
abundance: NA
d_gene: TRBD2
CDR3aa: CASSLGLANEQFF
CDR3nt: TGTGCCAGCAGCTTGGGACTAGCTAATGAGCAGTTCTTC

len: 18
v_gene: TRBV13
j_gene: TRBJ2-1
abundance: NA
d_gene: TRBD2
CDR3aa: CASSSRLAGGHAYNEQFF
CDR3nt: TGTGCCAGCAGCTCACGACTAGCGGGAGGCCACGCCTACAATGAGCAGTTCTTC

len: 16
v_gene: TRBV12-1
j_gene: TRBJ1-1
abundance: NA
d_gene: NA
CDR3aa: CASSFTPTGPYTEAFF
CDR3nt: TGTGCCAGCAGCTTTACACCCACAGGACCTTACACTGAAGCTTTCTTT

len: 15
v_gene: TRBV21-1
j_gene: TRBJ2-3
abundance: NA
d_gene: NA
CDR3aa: CASSTAPSTSSWEYF
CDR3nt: TGTGCCAGCAGCACCGCCCCTTCAACTAGTTCCTGGGAGTATTTT

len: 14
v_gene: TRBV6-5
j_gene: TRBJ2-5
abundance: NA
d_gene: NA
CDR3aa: CASSYSPGGETQYF
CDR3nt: TGTGCCAGCAGTTACTCCCCCGGGGGAGAGACCCAGTACTTC

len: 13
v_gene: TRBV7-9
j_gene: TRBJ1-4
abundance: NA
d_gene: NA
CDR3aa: CATAAATNEKLFF
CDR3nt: TGTGCCACGGCGGCTGCAACTAATGAAAAACTGTTTTTT

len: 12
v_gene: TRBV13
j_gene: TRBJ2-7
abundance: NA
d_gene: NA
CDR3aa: CASSLDARGQYF
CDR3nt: TGTGCCAGCAGCTTAGACGCCCGAGGGCAGTACTTC

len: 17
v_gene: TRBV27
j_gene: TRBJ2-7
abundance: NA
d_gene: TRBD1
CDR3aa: CASSLISRTGLSYEQYF
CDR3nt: TGTGCCAGCAGTTTAATAAGTAGGACAGGGCTATCCTACGAGCAGTACTTC

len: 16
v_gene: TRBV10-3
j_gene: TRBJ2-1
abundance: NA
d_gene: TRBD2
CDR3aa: CAISELPSGGGDEQFF
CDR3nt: TGTGCCATCAGTGAGTTGCCTAGCGGGGGTGGCGATGAGCAGTTCTTC

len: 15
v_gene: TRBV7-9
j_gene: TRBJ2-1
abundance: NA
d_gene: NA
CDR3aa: CASSSTSFLLHEQFF
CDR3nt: TGTGCCAGCAGCTCGACTAGTTTTCTCCTCCATGAGCAGTTCTTC

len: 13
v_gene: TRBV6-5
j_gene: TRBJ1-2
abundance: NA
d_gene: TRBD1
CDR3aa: CASSPQGPYGYTF
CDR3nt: TGTGCCAGCAGCCCACAGGGGCCCTATGGCTACACCTTC

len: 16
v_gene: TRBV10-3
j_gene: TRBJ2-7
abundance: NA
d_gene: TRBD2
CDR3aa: CAISEARASGRFEQYF
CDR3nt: TGTGCCATCAGTGAGGCGAGGGCTAGCGGGAGGTTCGAGCAGTACTTC

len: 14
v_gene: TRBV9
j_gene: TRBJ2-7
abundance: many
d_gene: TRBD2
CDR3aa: CASSVGVAGYEQYF
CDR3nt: TGTGCCAGCAGCGTAGGGGTAGCGGGCTACGAGCAGTACTTC

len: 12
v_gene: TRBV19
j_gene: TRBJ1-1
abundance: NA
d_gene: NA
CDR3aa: CASSIGAKYAFF
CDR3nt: TGTGCCAGTAGTATTGGGGCGAAGTACGCTTTCTTT